This TCR beta chain was sequenced for a study of shared clonotypes between healthy human individuals. V was pared by 2 bases and J by 3 bases, with 5 bases between. The germline V gene encodes CDR1 SEHNR and CDR2 FQNEAQ (reference sequence). CDR3 length equals 13 residues. Repertoires were generated with immunoSEQ multiplex PCR, while TCRdb's copy carries only in-frame clones and drops some. This sample carries roughly 2.5 million clones, around 94% of them seen once, and the ten largest clones take 0.11% to 0.15%. The sample comprised naive CD4+ T cells sorted from blood. Subset meaning: CD45RA+ positively selected. The V gene is TRBV7-9, the J gene TRBJ1-5, with unresolved D. The TCR sequence derives from a man aged 18 to 30 in good health. The CDR3 bases are TGTGCCAGCAGCTTATGGGCCAATCAGCCCCAGCATTTT. This translates into CASSLWANQPQHF.